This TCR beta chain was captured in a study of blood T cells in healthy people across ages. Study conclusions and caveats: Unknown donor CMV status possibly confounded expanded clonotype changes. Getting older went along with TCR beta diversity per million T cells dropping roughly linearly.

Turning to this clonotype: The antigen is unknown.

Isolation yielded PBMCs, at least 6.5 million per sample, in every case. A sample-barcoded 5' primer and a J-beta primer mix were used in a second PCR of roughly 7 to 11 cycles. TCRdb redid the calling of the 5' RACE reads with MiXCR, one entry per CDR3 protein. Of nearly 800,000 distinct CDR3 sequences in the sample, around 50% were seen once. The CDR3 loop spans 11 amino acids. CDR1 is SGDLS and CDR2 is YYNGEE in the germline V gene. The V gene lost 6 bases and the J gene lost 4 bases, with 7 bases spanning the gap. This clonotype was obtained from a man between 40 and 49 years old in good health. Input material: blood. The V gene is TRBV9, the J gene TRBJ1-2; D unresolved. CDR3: CASIALYGYTF. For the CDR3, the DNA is TGTGCCAGCATCGCGCTCTATGGCTACACCTTC.